This record covers a single TCR beta chain. This clone was found a few times. The specificity of this receptor is unknown. No much larger clone exists at a distance of one base, and base qualities are not known. The donors were included in the validation cohort of roughly 120 subjects, a group kept apart from the roughly 700-subject first cohort. V trim: 6 bases; J trim: 5 bases; unmatched bases: 9. CDR1 SQVTM and CDR2 ANQGSEA are derived from the germline V gene. The CDR3 spans 14 residues, from the cysteine through the phenylalanine. Just the 42-base CDR3 DNA is kept, in frame starting at base 1. This entry comes from a study of cytomegalovirus exposure and HLA in healthy donors (dated by TCRdb to about 2017). A note on the overall study: The 666 repertoires of the first cohort and the roughly 120 validation repertoires were produced on the same platform, according to a later analysis. The study aimed to test whether cataloging public T cell receptors could reveal signatures of past pathogen exposure. Along with the roughly 700-subject first cohort, a separate validation cohort of around 110 different subjects was used. To predict cytomegalovirus infection status, the study brought together high-throughput TCR immunosequencing, statistical association of individual TCRs with disease status, and machine learning.

Overall study results and their limits: The classifier was reported to diagnose cytomegalovirus status with high specificity and sensitivity in both the original and validation cohorts. In vitro tests confirmed that a few of the cytomegalovirus-associated TCR beta chains recognize cytomegalovirus antigens. In a later analysis, TCRs clustered in the first cohort were found to also tend to co-occur in the roughly 130 validation repertoires, with 85% to 95% of cluster scores above 0. Most TCR sequences were observed very rarely across donors, whereas some public TCRs were present in many individuals. According to the authors, the approach could potentially be generalized to other disease states and immunological phenotypes. A later analysis lacked HLA typing for the validation cohort, so it scored co-occurrence in that cohort across all 120 repertoires. The study listed approximately 150 TCR beta chains as associated with cytomegalovirus.

Libraries were made using the immunoSEQ multiplex PCR assay. As for the authors' bioinformatics: To diagnose cytomegalovirus status from the catalog of TCR beta chain sequences, a statistical classification framework was built. TCRdb obtained this table from immuneACCESS and retained in-frame rearrangements with V and J assigned. These tables miss some clones; where compared with another copy, unresolved V genes account for less than half of the shortfall, and the remainder is unexplained. The DNA gave D and trimming, while V, J and clone size come from that table. Here the sample has 250,000 to 350,000 clones; 86% occur a single time. Clones ranked in the top ten supply around 0.8% of the sample.

The sequenced sample consisted of PBMCs. The chain is assembled from TRBV29-1 and TRBJ1-5, with 8 bases aligning to TRBD1. The receptor was derived from a woman aged 18-35 years in good health and CMV-seronegative. The DNA sequence reads TGCAGCGTATCCACAGGGGGTATTGATCAGCCCCAGCATTTT. It translates as CSVSTGGIDQPQHF.